This T cell receptor beta chain was sequenced during a study of T cell clonality in common variable immunodeficiency. Study-level findings and limits: Fewer deletions and N-nucleotide insertions were reportedly seen in common variable immunodeficiency TCR beta sequences. TCRbeta clonality was increased in CVID versus healthy controls.

This clone was observed many times. Its specificity is not known. The CDR3 end is not reached by the read, which stops 3 residues before it; the germline J gene fills it in. The CDR3 runs to 16 residues. Trimming left V 6 bases short and J 0 bases short, with 17 bases between. Germline loops: CDR1 LNHDA, CDR2 SQIVND (reference sequence). Caucasian heritage predominated among both patients and controls. The method was immunoSEQ multiplex PCR; TCRdb's version includes in-frame clones alone and lacks a portion of them. Recorded here are 75,000 to 85,000 clones, none singletons. The clonotype originates from a person aged 18-69 years in good health. Sequenced sample: peripheral blood mononuclear cells. V is TRBV19 and J is TRBJ1-1, with D possibly matching TRBD1 (6 bases). This chain's CDR3 is CASSLQGPTMNTEAFF. The CDR3 DNA, read in part, is TGTGCCAGTAGCCTACAGGGACCTACCATGAACACTGAA.